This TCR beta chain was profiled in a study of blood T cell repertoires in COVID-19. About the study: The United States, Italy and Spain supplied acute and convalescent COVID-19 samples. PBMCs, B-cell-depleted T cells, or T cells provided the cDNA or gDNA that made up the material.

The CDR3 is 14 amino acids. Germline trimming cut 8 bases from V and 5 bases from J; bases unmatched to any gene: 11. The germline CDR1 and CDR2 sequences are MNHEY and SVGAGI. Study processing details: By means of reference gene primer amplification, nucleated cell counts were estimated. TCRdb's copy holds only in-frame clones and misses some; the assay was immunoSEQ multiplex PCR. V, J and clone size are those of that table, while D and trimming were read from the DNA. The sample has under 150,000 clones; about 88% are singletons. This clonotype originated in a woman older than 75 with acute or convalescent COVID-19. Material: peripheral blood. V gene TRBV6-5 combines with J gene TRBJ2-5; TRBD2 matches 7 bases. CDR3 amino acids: CASRRGVLGETQYF. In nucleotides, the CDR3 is TGTGCCAGCCGCCGGGGGGTACTAGGGGAGACCCAGTACTTC.